This T cell receptor beta chain was recorded in a study of blood T cell repertoires in COVID-19. V shed 10 bases and J 3 bases; nucleotides not matched to a gene: 9. There are 13 residues in the CDR3. Looked up from germline, CDR1 is MNHNS and CDR2 is SASEGT. The repertoire was sequenced with immunoSEQ multiplex PCR; TCRdb's copy has only in-frame clones and lacks some. The sample lists about 72,000 clones, approximately 88% seen once, with approximately 30% in the top ten. This sequence joins TRBV6-1 and TRBJ2-7; 7 bases align to TRBD1. The sample taken for sequencing was peripheral blood. This clonotype was sampled from a man aged 45 to 65 with acute or convalescent COVID-19. The DNA of the CDR3 is TGTGCCACCGAGGGGGCTAACGACTACGAGCAGTACTTC. It encodes CATEGANDYEQYF.